Shown below are 20 T cell receptor beta chains from a single sample sequenced in a study of breast tumors, draining lymph nodes, adjacent tissues. TCRdb recomputed calls from the multiplex PCR reads with MiXCR, one row per CDR3 protein. The sample comprises roughly 32,000 distinct CDR3 sequences, over 30% of which are singletons, and approximately 11% rests with the top ten. Material for sequencing was breast tumor tissue. Every receptor here comes from a female donor with breast cancer. Some clones in this sample may be carry-over from other donors' samples.

At least ten counts were recorded for this clonotype. The chain carries TRBV7-2 and TRBJ2-1, with D unclear. V lost 5 bases, J lost 5 bases, and 10 bases lay in between. The germline CDR1 and CDR2 sequences are SGHTA and FQGNSA. This CDR3 has 13 amino acids. The CDR3 sequence: CASSQTRDNEQFF. The CDR3 DNA reads as TGTGCCAGCAGCCAGACCCGTGACAATGAGCAGTTCTTC.

This clonotype was recorded once. This sequence joins TRBV18 and TRBJ2-1, with 13 positions matching TRBD2. The ends lost 2 bases at V and 7 bases at J; junction bases unmatched: 8. The CDR3 is 17 amino acids. Germline CDR1 KGHSH, CDR2 LQKENI. CDR3 bases: TGTGCCAGCTCACCAAACTCGGGACTAGCGGGAATGAATGAGCAGTTCTTC. Translation: CASSPNSGLAGMNEQFF.

This clonotype was recorded many times. At one end, the junction sequence differs from germline, possibly due to a read error. The chain is built from TRBV20-1 and TRBJ1-4; D not resolved. This CDR3 region has 16 residues. Germline assignment: CDR1 DFQATT and CDR2 SNEGSKA (reference sequence). The CDR3 here is CSARDRISSTYEKLFF. In DNA form, the CDR3 reads TGCAGTGCTAGAGATCGGATTTCCTCAACTTATGAAAAACTGTTTTTT.

As concerns this clonotype: One end of the junction fails to match germline, which may point to a read error. This rearrangement joins TRBV19 to TRBJ2-2, with D perhaps being TRBD1 or TRBD2 (6 bases each). The CDR3 has 14 residues. Germline V gene data show CDR1 as LNHDA and CDR2 as SQIVND (reference sequence). The CDR3 nucleotides are TGTGCCAGTAGCCGGCAGGGGAACACCGGGGGGCTGTTTTTT. The encoded protein is CASSRQGNTGGLFF.

The chain recombines TRBV12-3 or TRBV12-4 with TRBJ2-3; 7 positions match TRBD1. V lost 5 bases, J lost 5 bases, and 1 base stayed unmatched. The CDR3 runs 12 residues. In nucleotides, the CDR3 is TGTGCCAGCAGTCCAGGGGGAGATACGCAGTATTTT. Residues: CASSPGGDTQYF.

At least ten counts were recorded for this clonotype. The chain employs TRBV20-1 and TRBJ2-1, with D perhaps TRBD1 (5 bases). Germline V gene data show CDR1 as DFQATT and CDR2 as SNEGSKA (reference sequence). Trimming took 7 bases from V and 4 from J, leaving 11 bases between them. There are 12 residues in the CDR3. The CDR3, as DNA: TGCAGTGGAGGTAGGGGTTACAATGAGCAGTTCTTC. It codes for CSGGRGYNEQFF.

As regards this clonotype: Since a much larger clone is just one base distant, this may be a read error. The V gene is TRBV4-1, the J gene TRBJ2-1; 12 nucleotides match TRBD2. Germline V gives CDR1 MGHRA, CDR2 YSYEKL. The CDR3 spans 15 residues. V lost 2 bases and J lost 8; bases outside the gene matches: 4. This chain's CDR3 is CASSQRTSGIDEQFF. The CDR3 DNA sequence: TGCGCCAGCAGCCAACGGACTAGCGGGATCGATGAGCAGTTCTTC.

This clonotype was seen a single time. The J gene is TRBJ2-3, the V gene TRBV20-1, with 10 bases matching TRBD2. CDR3 length: 15 residues. Germline CDR1 is DFQATT and CDR2 is SNEGSKA (reference sequence). V was clipped by 5 bases and J by 1 base; unmatched bases: 6. For the CDR3, the DNA is TGCAGTGCTCTCACCGGGACTAGCGGCACAGATACGCAGTATTTT. This translates into CSALTGTSGTDTQYF.

This clonotype was detected many times. This sequence joins TRBV6-5 and TRBJ1-2; D is uncertain. CDR3 size: 15 residues. The V gene's germline CDR1 is MNHEY and CDR2 SVGAGI. V dropped 2 bases and J dropped 4 bases, with 14 bases sitting between them. CDR3 protein: CASSYIPSKLYGYTF. The CDR3 nucleotides are TGTGCCAGCAGTTACATTCCGTCCAAGCTCTATGGCTACACCTTC.

The gene calls are TRBV19 and TRBJ2-1; 13 positions match TRBD2. J gave up 5 bases and V 4 bases, and 2 bases lay outside the gene matches. Germline-derived CDR1 and CDR2 are LNHDA and SQIVND (reference sequence). CDR3 length: 15 amino acids. The CDR3 nucleotides are TGTGCCAGTAGTAGGGGACTAGCGGGACACAATGAGCAGTTCTTC. Amino acids: CASSRGLAGHNEQFF.

This clonotype was counted many times. The rearrangement uses TRBV29-1 and TRBJ2-5; the match to TRBD1 covers 8 bases. From germline, CDR1 is SQVTM and CDR2 ANQGSEA. The CDR3 has 16 amino acids. The J segment lost 4 bases and the V segment lost 4 bases, leaving 14 bases of the junction unmatched. CDR3 residues: CSVVLGQDRVRETQYF. The CDR3 DNA is TGCAGCGTTGTTCTCGGCCAGGACAGGGTCAGAGAGACCCAGTACTTC.

CDR3 in amino acids: CASRATTGAYNEQFF. Written as DNA, the CDR3 is TGTGCCAGCAGGGCAACCACAGGGGCCTACAATGAGCAGTTCTTC. The V call is TRBV6-1, the J call TRBJ2-1; TRBD1 aligns across 7 bases. V lost 6 bases, J lost 2 bases, and 7 bases stayed unmatched. This CDR3 has 15 residues. Per the germline V gene, CDR1 is MNHNS and CDR2 is SASEGT.

This clonotype was seen repeatedly, ten times or more. The chain employs TRBV6-6 and TRBJ1-2; the D is unclear. The CDR3 is made up of 12 amino acids. The ends were cut back, 0 bases at V and 5 bases at J, with 4 bases in the middle. CDR1 and CDR2 (germline): MNHNY, SVGAGI (reference sequence). CDR3 protein: CASSYSMYGYTF. The CDR3 nucleotides read TGTGCCAGCAGTTACTCGATGTATGGCTACACCTTC.

The V call is TRBV20-1, the J call TRBJ1-2, with D uncertain. Per the germline V gene, CDR1 is DFQATT and CDR2 is SNEGSKA (reference sequence). The V and J ends lost 2 bases and 4 bases respectively, with 17 bases between them. CDR3 length: 15 residues. The CDR3 protein is CSARTKSSGLYGYTF. The CDR3 nucleotides read TGCAGTGCTAGAACTAAATCCTCTGGACTCTATGGCTACACCTTC.

This clonotype was seen ten or more times. This chain connects TRBV12-3 or TRBV12-4 to TRBJ2-1; 10 bases map to TRBD2. The CDR3 contains 15 residues. V lost 7 bases, J lost 5 bases, and 8 bases stayed unmatched. The CDR3 bases are TGTGCCAGCAAGGCAGGGCTAGCGGGAGACAATGAGCAGTTCTTC. It specifies CASKAGLAGDNEQFF.

There are many counts of this clonotype. CDR3 sequence (DNA): TGTGCCAGTAGTCCCCCAATTGGAAAGGACTATGGCTACACCTTC. Translated, it gives CASSPPIGKDYGYTF. The chain is built from TRBV19 and TRBJ1-2; D gene unclear. CDR1 LNHDA and CDR2 SQIVND come from the germline V gene (reference sequence). CDR3 length: 15 residues. The ends were cut back, 5 bases at V and 3 bases at J, with 16 bases in the middle.

In this sample, this clonotype turned up many times. This chain joins TRBV7-6 and TRBJ2-3, with 7 positions matching TRBD2. The CDR3 has 14 amino acids. Germline V gene data show CDR1 as SGHVS and CDR2 as FNYEAQ. With 5 bases clipped from V and 4 bases from J, the junction kept 6 bases outside the gene matches. The CDR3, as DNA: TGTGCCAGCAGCCCGGGGGGAGGCGCAGATACGCAGTATTTT. It translates to CASSPGGGADTQYF.

This chain connects TRBV6-9 to TRBJ1-5, with unresolved D. CDR1 and CDR2 from the germline V gene are MNHGY and SVAAGI. This CDR3 comprises 13 residues. With 4 bases removed from V and 2 bases from J, the gap between germline ends came to 6 bases. The CDR3 DNA follows: TGTGCCAGCAGTTGGGAGGGCAATCAGCCCCAGCATTTT. Translated: CASSWEGNQPQHF.

The genes are TRBV9 and TRBJ2-1; 14 bases align to TRBD2. CDR1 is SGDLS, CDR2 YYNGEE, per germline. Trimming at V came to 3 bases and at J to 5 bases, leaving 1 base not matched to a gene. This CDR3 comprises 15 residues. This chain's CDR3 is CASSGGLAGDNEQFF. The CDR3 DNA sequence: TGTGCCAGCAGCGGGGGACTAGCGGGAGACAATGAGCAGTTCTTC.

The genes are TRBV28 and TRBJ2-2; D gene ambiguous. V was cut by 2 bases and J by 0 bases, with 1 base left in between. The CDR3 has 13 amino acids. The germline V gene has CDR1 MDHEN and CDR2 SYDVKM. The CDR3: CASSLPNTGELFF. The CDR3 DNA follows: TGTGCCAGCAGTTTACCGAACACCGGGGAGCTGTTTTTT. The full variable domain, with the rest looked up from reference TRBV28 and TRBJ2-2, is DVKVTQSSRYLVKRTGEKVFLECVQDMDHENMFWYRQDPGLGLRLIYFSYDVKMKEKGDIPEGYSVSREKKERFSLILESASTNQTSMYLCASSLPNTGELFFGEGSRLTVL.